This T cell receptor (beta chain) originates from a study of T cell changes during pregnancy in multiple sclerosis. The V gene's germline CDR1 is SGHDN and CDR2 FVKESK. V lost 4 bases, J lost 2 bases, and 11 bases lay in between. The CDR3 is made up of 14 amino acids. The table came from immunoSEQ multiplex PCR; TCRdb's copy has only in-frame clones and leaves some out. Of around 31,000 clones detected, 90% appear once; the ten largest clones hold around 4%. The rearrangement joins TRBV14 to TRBJ2-5, with D tentatively TRBD2 (6 bases). The sequenced sample was CD8+ T cells from peripheral blood mononuclear cells, obtained in the second trimester of pregnancy. This sequence was found in a female donor with multiple sclerosis, enrolled in a pregnancy study. CDR3 residues: CASSPGLTQETQYF. The CDR3 coding sequence is TGTGCCAGCAGCCCGGGACTTACTCAAGAGACCCAGTACTTC.